One sample yielded the 7 T cell receptor beta chains listed below, sequenced in a study of shared clonotypes between healthy human individuals. Measured with immunoSEQ multiplex PCR; TCRdb has only the in-frame clones, and not every one. The sample has some 2,000,000 clones; approximately 96% are singletons. The specimen was naive CD4+ T cells sorted from blood. Subset denoted: CD45RA+ positively selected. The receptors here all came from a man between 18 and 29 years old in good health.

The gene calls are TRBV30 and TRBJ2-7; 8 nucleotides agree with TRBD2. This CDR3 spans 15 amino acids. The germline V gene has CDR1 GTSNPN and CDR2 SVGIG (reference sequence). Trimming at V came to 0 bases and at J to 5 bases, leaving 9 bases not matched to a gene. CDR3 in amino acids: CAWSVTAGAFNEQYF. DNA of the CDR3: TGTGCCTGGAGTGTAACAGCGGGAGCCTTCAACGAGCAGTACTTC.

The genes are TRBV5-1 and TRBJ2-7; D is uncertain. V was cut by 2 bases and J by 0 bases, with 12 bases left in between. The CDR3 has 15 residues. The V gene's germline CDR1 is SGHRS and CDR2 YFSETQ. The chain's CDR3 is CASSFGRSSSYEQYF. For the CDR3, the DNA is TGCGCCAGCAGCTTTGGTCGGAGTAGCTCCTACGAGCAGTACTTC. The variable domain in full, with the rest retrieved from reference TRBV5-1 and TRBJ2-7, is KAGVTQTPRYLIKTRGQQVTLSCSPISGHRSVSWYQQTPGQGLQFLFEYFSETQRNKGNFPGRFSGRQFSNSRSEMNVSTLELGDSALYLCASSFGRSSSYEQYFGPGTRLTVT.

The chain couples TRBV28 to TRBJ2-2; D is unresolved. V lost 7 bases, J lost 4 bases, and 22 bases lay in between. Germline CDR1 MDHEN, CDR2 SYDVKM. The CDR3 spans 17 residues. Written as DNA, the CDR3 is TGTGCCAGCATCAAAAGTCGCGGCAGCAGCCTCACCGGGGAGCTGTTTTTT. Residues: CASIKSRGSSLTGELFF.

The CDR3: CASFPGTGNTGELFF. The CDR3 DNA reads as TGCGCCAGCTTCCCCGGGACAGGGAACACCGGGGAGCTGTTTTTT. The chain is built from TRBV5-1 and TRBJ2-2; 8 bases line up with TRBD1. The CDR3 runs to 15 residues. Germline CDR1 reads SGHRS; CDR2 reads YFSETQ. With V trimmed by 7 bases and J by 1 base, 6 bases remained unmatched.

A remark on this clone: Additional DNA sequences in this sample encode the identical CDR3. The V call is TRBV11-3, the J call TRBJ2-1; D gene ambiguous. V shed 1 base and J shed 4 bases, with 5 bases lying between them. CDR3 length equals 13 residues. Germline V CDR1 and CDR2: SGHNT, YENEEA. CDR3 in amino acids: CASSLVGYNEQFF. The CDR3 DNA sequence: TGTGCCAGCAGCTTAGTGGGGTACAATGAGCAGTTCTTC. The full variable domain, completed using reference TRBV11-3 and TRBJ2-1, is EAGVVQSPRYKIIEKKQPVAFWCNPISGHNTLYWYLQNLGQGPELLIRYENEEAVDDSQLPKDRFSAERLKGVDSTLKIQPAELGDSAVYLCASSLVGYNEQFFGPGTRLTVL.

The V and J genes are TRBV6-1 and TRBJ2-3; TRBD2 matches at 7 bases. CDR3 length: 16 amino acids. Germline CDR1 MNHNS, CDR2 SASEGT. Germline trimming cut 0 bases from V and 8 bases from J; bases unmatched to any gene: 11. The CDR3 here is CASSEAGGLTRATQYF. The CDR3 nucleotides read TGTGCCAGCAGTGAAGCGGGAGGGCTAACCAGGGCTACGCAGTATTTT.

The V gene is TRBV25-1, the J gene TRBJ1-2, with D possibly matching TRBD1 (6 bases). There are 16 residues in the CDR3. V was pared by 2 bases and J by 2 bases, with 15 bases between. Germline loops: CDR1 MGHDK, CDR2 SYGVNS. DNA for the CDR3: TGTGCCAGCAGTGAACAGCAGGGGACCCTAAACTATGGCTACACCTTC. Residues: CASSEQQGTLNYGYTF.